Below are 15 T cell receptor beta chains sequenced from a single sample in a study of the immune and genomic landscape of osteosarcoma. Primary, local recurrence and metastasis osteosarcoma tumors were taken after treatment from poor-prognosis patients. Data came from immunoSEQ multiplex PCR; TCRdb stores just in-frame clones and leaves some out. The repertoire holds approximately 5,500 clones, with 70% to 80% as singletons. The sample taken for sequencing was osteosarcoma tumor tissue from the lung. These receptor sequences come from a human donor with osteosarcoma.

The chain uses TRBV2 and TRBJ1-1, with 10 bases lining up with TRBD1. Germline V gives CDR1 SNHLY, CDR2 FYNNEI. This CDR3 is built from 12 residues. The trim removed 8 bases at V and 3 bases at J, leaving 0 bases unmatched. CDR3 sequence reads: CASGQGDTEAFF. The CDR3 coding sequence is TGTGCCAGCGGACAGGGGGACACTGAAGCTTTCTTT.

This clone appeared a single time. The chain couples TRBV19 to TRBJ2-6; D may correspond to TRBD1 or TRBD2 (5 bases each). This CDR3 contains 19 residues. Trimming shortened V by 9 bases and J by 0 bases, and 24 bases separated the two germline ends. In germline, CDR1 is LNHDA, CDR2 SQIVND (reference sequence). CDR3 nucleotides: TGTGCCAGCCTAGGGACCGCCCGATTTTTTAGCTCTGGGGCCAACGTCCTGACTTTC. Its translation: CASLGTARFFSSGANVLTF.

The chain combines TRBV7-3 with TRBJ2-2; 8 nucleotides line up with TRBD2. The CDR3 runs to 15 residues. V shed 0 bases, J shed 5 bases, and the junction held 2 bases outside the gene matches. The germline V gene has CDR1 SGHTA and CDR2 FQGTGA. CDR3 amino acids: CASSLTGTRTGELFF. The CDR3 coding sequence is TGTGCCAGCAGCTTAACCGGGACTAGAACCGGGGAGCTGTTTTTT.

To note about this clone: Other DNA sequences in this sample translate to the same CDR3. The genes are TRBV27 and TRBJ1-1; no reliable D call. Trimming stripped 2 bases from V and 0 bases from J, with 13 bases between. In germline, CDR1 is MNHEY, CDR2 SMNVEV (reference sequence). The length of the CDR3 is 16 residues. This chain's CDR3 is CASSLEGASMNTEAFF. CDR3 nucleotides: TGTGCCAGCAGTTTAGAAGGCGCGAGCATGAACACTGAAGCTTTCTTT.

CDR3 in amino acids: CASSTRRGHNEQFF. As DNA, the CDR3 is TGTGCCAGCAGTACGCGCCGGGGGCACAATGAGCAGTTCTTC. V is TRBV6-5 and J is TRBJ2-1, with D tentatively TRBD1 or TRBD2 (6 bases each). This CDR3 is 14 amino acids long. The germline CDR1 and CDR2 sequences are MNHEY and SVGAGI. The germline V and J ends were trimmed by 5 bases and 5 bases, with 13 bases remaining between them.

The count of this clone is one. The chain recombines TRBV2 with TRBJ2-1; 9 bases map to TRBD2. The V gene end was trimmed by 6 bases and the J gene end by 8 bases; junction bases not matched to a gene: 8. Germline assignment: CDR1 SNHLY and CDR2 FYNNEI. The CDR3 length is 14 residues. The DNA of the CDR3 is TGTGCCAGCAGCTCGGGGACTAGCAGGCATGAGCAGTTCTTC. The encoded protein is CASSSGTSRHEQFF.

This clone is large (0.1 to 1%) in the sample. The genes are TRBV28 and TRBJ2-1; possibly TRBD1 for D (6 bases). V lost 5 bases to trimming and J lost 10 bases, with 15 bases between them. CDR3 length: 13 amino acids. Germline CDR1 MDHEN, CDR2 SYDVKM. Here the CDR3 DNA reads TGTGCCAGCAGTCAATCACAGGGAAAAGAGCAGTTCTTC. This codes for CASSQSQGKEQFF.

This chain joins TRBV13 and TRBJ2-5; 10 nucleotides align to TRBD2. The length of the CDR3 is 17 residues. Losses at the gene ends were 5 bases for V and 2 bases for J; bases not matched to a gene: 11. From germline, CDR1 is PRHDT and CDR2 FYEKMQ (reference sequence). The CDR3 bases are TGTGCCAGCAGCGTTGGCCCCGGGACTAGCGAACAAGAGACCCAGTACTTC. Its translation: CASSVGPGTSEQETQYF.

This clone was seen more than once but under ten times. The genes are TRBV9 and TRBJ2-1, with 8 bases aligning to TRBD2. CDR1 and CDR2 from the germline V gene are SGDLS and YYNGEE. This CDR3 contains 15 residues. The trim removed 0 bases at V and 6 bases at J, leaving 5 bases unmatched. The CDR3 DNA reads as TGTGCCAGCAGCGTAGGACTAGCGCTAGGCAATGAGCAGTTCTTC. Residues: CASSVGLALGNEQFF. The full variable domain, rest sourced from reference TRBV9 and TRBJ2-1, is DSGVTQTPKHLITATGQRVTLRCSPRSGDLSVYWYQQSLDQGLQFLIQYYNGEERAKGNILERFSAQQFPDLHSELNLSSLELGDSALYFCASSVGLALGNEQFFGPGTRLTVL.

The V gene is TRBV10-3, the J gene TRBJ1-2; TRBD1 matches 7 bases. The CDR3 totals 13 residues. Germline-derived CDR1 and CDR2 are ENHRY and SYGVKD. The V gene end was trimmed by 8 bases and the J gene end by 5 bases; junction bases not matched to a gene: 8. In DNA form, the CDR3 reads TGTGCCATCTCCCAGGGGGTGTTTTATGGCTACACCTTC. Amino acid sequence: CAISQGVFYGYTF.

By share, this clone counts as large. The V and J genes are TRBV12-5 and TRBJ1-4; unclear D gene. The CDR3 length is 14 residues. With 3 bases removed from V and 5 bases from J, the gap between germline ends came to 10 bases. Germline CDR1 reads LGHNT; CDR2 reads FRNRAP. The CDR3 bases are TGTGCTAGTGGTTTTAGCGGGATGAATGAAAAACTGTTTTTT. Translating gives CASGFSGMNEKLFF.

In its sample, this clone was seen once. The rearrangement uses TRBV19 and TRBJ1-5, with D uncertain. The germline V gene encodes CDR1 LNHDA and CDR2 SQIVND (reference sequence). The length of the CDR3 is 13 residues. V was trimmed by 5 bases and J by 6 bases, leaving 11 bases between them. The chain's CDR3 is CASSEEVVQPQHF. CDR3 nucleotides: TGTGCCAGTAGTGAGGAGGTGGTTCAGCCCCAGCATTTT. The full variable domain, in which reference TRBV19 and TRBJ1-5 provide the parts outside the CDR3, is DGGITQSPKYLFRKEGQNVTLSCEQNLNHDAMYWYRQDPGQGLRLIYYSQIVNDFQKGDIAEGYSVSREKKESFPLTVTSAQKNPTAFYLCASSEEVVQPQHFGDGTRLSIL.

This clone has a handful of counts. The chain links TRBV6-5 to TRBJ2-3, with TRBD2 matching over 7 bases. Germline CDR1 is MNHEY and CDR2 is SVGAGI. J lost 2 bases, V lost 4 bases, and 6 bases had no gene match. The CDR3 runs 15 residues. CDR3 sequence reads: CASSWSSGDTDTQYF. CDR3 DNA sequence: TGTGCCAGCAGTTGGTCTAGCGGAGACACAGATACGCAGTATTTT.

This chain links TRBV2 with TRBJ2-1, with 8 nucleotides matching TRBD2. The J segment lost 5 bases and the V segment lost 4 bases, leaving 7 bases of the junction unmatched. The CDR3 spans 15 residues. Germline V gives CDR1 SNHLY, CDR2 FYNNEI. The CDR3 is CASSVIELADNEQFF. Written as DNA, the CDR3 is TGTGCCAGCAGTGTAATTGAACTAGCGGACAATGAGCAGTTCTTC. Drawing the rest from reference TRBV2 and TRBJ2-1, the complete variable domain is EPEVTQTPSHQVTQMGQEVILRCVPISNHLYFYWYRQILGQKVEFLVSFYNNEISEKSEIFDDQFSVERPDGSNFTLKIRSTKLEDSAMYFCASSVIELADNEQFFGPGTRLTVL.

The chain links TRBV27 to TRBJ2-1, with D possibly TRBD2 on 6 matching bases. Trimming removed 0 bases from V and 3 bases from J, with 15 bases in between. CDR1 and CDR2 (germline): MNHEY, SMNVEV (reference sequence). The CDR3 length is 17 residues. The chain's CDR3 is CASSLSKGLRLYNEQFF. Written as DNA, the CDR3 is TGTGCCAGCAGTTTATCGAAGGGACTCCGACTCTACAATGAGCAGTTCTTC.